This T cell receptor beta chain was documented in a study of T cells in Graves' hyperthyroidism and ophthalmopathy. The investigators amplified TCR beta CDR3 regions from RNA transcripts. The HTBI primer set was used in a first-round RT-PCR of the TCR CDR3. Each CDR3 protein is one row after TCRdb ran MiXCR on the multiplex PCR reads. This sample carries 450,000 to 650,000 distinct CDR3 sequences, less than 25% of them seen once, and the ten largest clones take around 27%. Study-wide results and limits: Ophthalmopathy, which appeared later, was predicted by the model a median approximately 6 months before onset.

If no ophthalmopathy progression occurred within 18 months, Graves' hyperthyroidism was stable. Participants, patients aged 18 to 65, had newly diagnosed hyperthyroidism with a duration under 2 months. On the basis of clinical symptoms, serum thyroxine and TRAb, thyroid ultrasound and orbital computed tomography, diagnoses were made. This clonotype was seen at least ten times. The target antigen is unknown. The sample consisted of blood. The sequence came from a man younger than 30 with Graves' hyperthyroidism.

The CDR3 region is CASSSGGAVRTGELFF. The CDR3 DNA reads as TGCGCCAGCAGCTCAGGGGGCGCAGTTAGAACCGGGGAGCTGTTTTTT. The rearrangement uses TRBV5-1 and TRBJ2-2, with 8 bases fitting TRBD1. Germline-derived CDR1 and CDR2 are SGHRS and YFSETQ. This CDR3 has 16 residues. V lost 3 bases and J lost 5; bases outside the gene matches: 9.